Presented here are 15 T cell receptor beta chains from one specimen sequenced in a study of T cell responses to AZD1222 COVID-19 vaccine. The protocol was immunoSEQ multiplex PCR, while the TCRdb copy is restricted to in-frame clones and leaves out a portion. The table includes about 50,000 clones, 80% to 90% detected once. This specimen consisted of peripheral blood, obtained on day 0 of AZD1222 vaccination. These receptors all stem from an adult in good health.

Only one count was recorded for this clone. CDR3 region: CASSRSGAADQPQHF. CDR3 nucleotide sequence: TGTGCCAGCAGCCGCTCAGGAGCAGCAGATCAGCCCCAGCATTTT. This chain links TRBV5-5 with TRBJ1-5; D call uncertain. Trimming cost V 4 bases and J 5 bases, with 16 bases left between them. Germline V gene sequence: CDR1 SGHKS, CDR2 YYEKEE (reference sequence). The CDR3 consists of 15 residues.

The chain joins TRBV5-5 to TRBJ1-1; 7 bases agree with TRBD1. V shed 3 bases and J 7 bases; nucleotides not matched to a gene: 21. This CDR3 region has 18 residues. The germline gives CDR1 SGHKS, CDR2 YYEKEE (reference sequence). CDR3 sequence reads: CASSYSKAARGREGEAFF. The CDR3 bases are TGTGCCAGCAGCTACTCCAAAGCCGCCAGGGGGAGGGAAGGTGAAGCTTTCTTT.

This chain links TRBV19 with TRBJ1-2; 8 bases agree with TRBD1. The CDR3 contains 15 residues. The trim removed 2 bases at V and 4 bases at J, leaving 6 bases unmatched. Germline V gene lookup returns CDR1 LNHDA and CDR2 SQIVND (reference sequence). The CDR3 protein is CASSIRTGSAYGYTF. The CDR3 DNA is TGTGCCAGTAGTATAAGGACAGGGAGCGCCTATGGCTACACCTTC. Combining the CDR3 with reference TRBV19 and TRBJ1-2 gives the whole variable domain DGGITQSPKYLFRKEGQNVTLSCEQNLNHDAMYWYRQDPGQGLRLIYYSQIVNDFQKGDIAEGYSVSREKKESFPLTVTSAQKNPTAFYLCASSIRTGSAYGYTFGSGTRLTVV.

J is TRBJ2-2 and V is TRBV23-1, with D possibly called TRBD1 or TRBD2 (5 bases each). TRBV23-1 is an open reading frame, and its role is uncertain. Trimming pared 3 bases from V and 5 bases from J, leaving 19 bases between. This CDR3 comprises 17 residues. The CDR3 reads CASSHEVWDLRTGELFF. The CDR3 coding sequence is TGCGCCAGCAGTCACGAGGTTTGGGACCTGAGAACCGGGGAGCTGTTTTTT.

The V and J genes are TRBV2 and TRBJ2-7, with D maybe TRBD1 (5 bases). Germline values: CDR1 SNHLY, CDR2 FYNNEI. This CDR3 contains 13 residues. V lost 6 bases to trimming and J lost 1 base, with 10 bases between them. The CDR3 protein is CASSPGHSYEQYF. CDR3 coding DNA: TGTGCCAGCAGCCCCGGACATTCCTACGAGCAGTACTTC.

This rearrangement joins TRBV13 to TRBJ1-6; TRBD1 might be the D (6 bases). Trimming removed 4 bases from V and 0 bases from J, with 10 bases in between. CDR1 and CDR2 from the germline V gene are PRHDT and FYEKMQ (reference sequence). The CDR3 totals 16 residues. CDR3 DNA sequence: TGTGCCAGCAGCTCTACAGGGAACTCCTATAATTCACCCCTCCACTTT. Protein sequence: CASSSTGNSYNSPLHF.

The gene calls are TRBV11-3 and TRBJ2-1; D call uncertain. There are 15 residues in the CDR3. Trimming cost V 5 bases and J 0 bases, with 11 bases left between them. Germline CDR1 is SGHNT and CDR2 is YENEEA. This CDR3 reads CASSLDGASYNEQFF. CDR3 bases: TGTGCCAGCAGCCTGGACGGAGCCTCCTACAATGAGCAGTTCTTC.

This chain joins TRBV9 and TRBJ1-2, with D possibly TRBD1 on 6 matching bases. The CDR3 contains 14 residues. Germline V gene lookup returns CDR1 SGDLS and CDR2 YYNGEE. V gave up 4 bases and J gave up 2 bases, with 12 bases separating them. CDR3 in DNA: TGTGCCAGCAGCTCCAGGACAGACAACTATGGCTACACCTTC. Translating gives CASSSRTDNYGYTF.

The chain is built from TRBV6-5 and TRBJ2-7, with 8 positions matching TRBD2. The CDR3 runs 14 residues. The germline V gene has CDR1 MNHEY and CDR2 SVGAGI. V was clipped by 7 bases and J by 3 bases; unmatched bases: 8. In DNA form, the CDR3 reads TGTGCCAGCATGGGTTTAGCGGGGAACTACGAGCAGTACTTC. This translates into CASMGLAGNYEQYF.

A few counts support this clone. The V gene is TRBV5-1, the J gene TRBJ2-7, with 8 bases that match TRBD1. Per the germline V gene, CDR1 is SGHRS and CDR2 is YFSETQ. The CDR3 is 14 residues long. Germline trimming cut 4 bases from V and 4 bases from J; bases unmatched to any gene: 7. This CDR3 reads CASSLDRVGYEQYF. CDR3 nucleotide sequence: TGCGCCAGCAGCCTGGACAGGGTTGGGTACGAGCAGTACTTC.

The V gene is TRBV19, the J gene TRBJ1-4; no clear D. The CDR3 has 15 residues. Germline values: CDR1 LNHDA, CDR2 SQIVND (reference sequence). V was cut by 3 bases and J by 3 bases, with 11 bases left in between. Here the CDR3 reads CASSISGYPNEKLFF. The CDR3 bases are TGTGCCAGTAGTATCTCAGGTTACCCTAATGAAAAACTGTTTTTT.

The gene calls are TRBV28 and TRBJ2-2, with D hard to call. In germline, CDR1 is MDHEN, CDR2 SYDVKM. The CDR3 totals 15 residues. V lost 1 base and J lost 5, with 11 bases in between. CDR3 in DNA: TGTGCCAGCAGTTTATTGATCAAGGGTACCGGGGAGCTGTTTTTT. It encodes CASSLLIKGTGELFF. The whole variable domain, filled in from reference TRBV28 and TRBJ2-2, reads DVKVTQSSRYLVKRTGEKVFLECVQDMDHENMFWYRQDPGLGLRLIYFSYDVKMKEKGDIPEGYSVSREKKERFSLILESASTNQTSMYLCASSLLIKGTGELFFGEGSRLTVL.

The gene calls are TRBV5-4 and TRBJ1-1; D is undetermined. Trimming took 4 bases from V and 9 from J, leaving 13 bases between them. The CDR3 sequence is 12 residues long. CDR1 and CDR2 (germline): SGHNT, YYREEE (reference sequence). The DNA of the CDR3 is TGTGCCAGCAGCCCAAAGGCGTCAAAAGCTTTCTTT. This translates into CASSPKASKAFF.

This clone was observed a handful of times. The gene calls are TRBV9 and TRBJ1-5, with 9 positions matching TRBD1. In germline, CDR1 is SGDLS, CDR2 YYNGEE. This CDR3 has 14 amino acids. V was pared by 3 bases and J by 6 bases, with 4 bases of the junction left unmatched. CDR3 amino acids: CASSAGTGSQPQHF. CDR3 DNA: TGTGCCAGCAGCGCCGGGACAGGGAGTCAGCCCCAGCATTTT.

This chain joins TRBV6-5 and TRBJ2-2; D is uncertain. Trimming took off 6 bases at V and 2 bases at J, with 13 bases between the two ends. The CDR3 length is 15 residues. CDR1 and CDR2 from the germline V gene are MNHEY and SVGAGI. The CDR3 DNA follows: TGTGCCAGCAGCCCACTTGGTTTAAACACCGGGGAGCTGTTTTTT. This gives the protein CASSPLGLNTGELFF.